This is a list of T cell receptor beta chains from one sample in a study of cytomegalovirus exposure and HLA in healthy donors. Only in-frame clones appear in the TCRdb table, and some are missing; sequencing was by immunoSEQ multiplex PCR. The table includes over 200,000 clones, more than 60% detected once. Sequenced sample: PBMCs. The receptors were sampled from a woman in her 30s in good health and CMV-seronegative. Each CDR3 is given with its conserved first and last residue. The order of the fields is D gene, clone size, V gene, J gene, CDR3 protein, CDR3 DNA. A D gene is named only where the DNA matches it firmly. A clone size is listed for some rows: how often the clone was seen (once, few, many), or a class if it is expanded.

>NA|few|TRBV5-1|TRBJ2-1
CASSLVQPSYNEQFF
TGCGCCAGCAGCTTGGTACAGCCCTCCTACAATGAGCAGTTCTTC
>TRBD2|NA|TRBV7-2|TRBJ2-7
CASSWLTSGTFYEQYF
TGTGCCAGCAGCTGGCTGACTAGCGGGACGTTCTACGAGCAGTACTTC
>NA|NA|TRBV6-5|TRBJ1-1
CASRSPAGNTEAFF
TGTGCCAGCAGGTCCCCCGCGGGGAACACTGAAGCTTTCTTT
>TRBD1|NA|TRBV9|TRBJ1-5
CASSVGTGVSNQPQHF
TGTGCCAGCAGCGTAGGGACAGGAGTAAGCAATCAGCCCCAGCATTTT
>NA|NA|TRBV6-5|TRBJ2-7
CASSYSGSSYEQYF
TGTGCCAGCAGCTATAGCGGATCCTCCTACGAGCAGTACTTC
>TRBD1|NA|TRBV5-1|TRBJ1-2
CASSSGTGGENYGYTF
TGCGCCAGCAGCTCCGGGACAGGGGGCGAGAACTATGGCTACACCTTC
>NA|once|TRBV5-4|TRBJ1-1
CASSQGDRSNTEAFF
TGTGCCAGCAGCCAAGGAGACAGGTCGAACACTGAAGCTTTCTTT
>NA|NA|TRBV7-9|TRBJ2-5
CASSPPQSGHQETQYF
TGTGCCAGCAGCCCCCCCCAAAGCGGGCATCAAGAGACCCAGTACTTC
>NA|few|TRBV6-5|TRBJ2-1
CASNSYYNEQFF
TGTGCCAGCAACAGCTACTACAATGAGCAGTTCTTC
>NA|NA|TRBV30|TRBJ2-1
CAWSGLGVMSEQFF
TGTGCCTGGAGTGGTCTAGGCGTAATGTCTGAGCAGTTCTTC
>TRBD2|few|TRBV2|TRBJ2-7
CASRGTSGAYEQYF
TGTGCCAGCAGAGGGACTAGCGGAGCCTACGAGCAGTACTTC
>NA|NA|TRBV25-1|TRBJ1-1
CASSESARRGNTEAFF
TGTGCCAGCAGTGAATCGGCCCGCCGGGGGAACACTGAAGCTTTCTTT
>NA|NA|TRBV7-3|TRBJ1-1
CASSRNKQGMNTEAFF
TGTGCCAGCAGCCGGAACAAACAGGGTATGAACACTGAAGCTTTCTTT
>NA|few|TRBV7-9|TRBJ1-1
CASSFKDSMNTEAFF
TGTGCCAGCAGCTTCAAGGACAGCATGAACACTGAAGCTTTCTTT
>NA|NA|TRBV5-6|TRBJ1-3
CASLSMGGATDSGNTIYF
TGTGCCAGCCTCTCAATGGGGGGGGCCACTGACTCTGGAAACACCATATATTTT
>NA|NA|TRBV11-2|TRBJ2-1
CASGPWGGLNNEQFF
TGTGCCAGCGGACCCTGGGGGGGGCTTAACAATGAGCAGTTCTTC
>TRBD1|NA|TRBV6-6|TRBJ1-6
CASRQGTGNSPLHF
TGTGCCAGCAGACAGGGGACGGGGAATTCACCCCTCCACTTT
>NA|NA|TRBV5-1|TRBJ2-7
CASSLSTGRSSYEQYF
TGCGCCAGCAGCCTTTCGACAGGACGTAGCTCCTACGAGCAGTACTTC
>NA|NA|TRBV18|TRBJ2-5
CASSPSQRGGQETQYF
TGTGCCAGCTCACCTTCCCAAAGGGGGGGGCAAGAGACCCAGTACTTC
>NA|NA|TRBV11-1|TRBJ2-1
CASSLVMSSYNEQFF
TGTGCCAGCAGCTTAGTGATGAGCTCCTACAATGAGCAGTTCTTC
>NA|NA|TRBV6-5|TRBJ1-1
CASSEVSLKGAFF
TGTGCCAGCAGTGAAGTATCACTAAAAGGAGCTTTCTTT
>TRBD2|once|TRBV6-6|TRBJ2-2
CASSDRSGVTGELFF
TGCGCCAGCAGTGATCGTAGCGGGGTCACCGGGGAGCTGTTTTTT
>NA|few|TRBV7-9|TRBJ2-7
CASSARDYEQYF
TGTGCCAGCAGCGCCCGGGACTACGAGCAGTACTTC
>TRBD1|once|TRBV9|TRBJ2-5
CASSVRTGTYQETQYF
TGTGCCAGCAGCGTCCGGACAGGGACCTACCAAGAGACCCAGTACTTC
>TRBD1|NA|TRBV5-5|TRBJ1-1
CASSPLGTRGWIEAFF
TGTGCCAGCAGCCCTTTAGGGACCAGGGGGTGGATTGAAGCTTTCTTT
>TRBD1|NA|TRBV14|TRBJ1-4
CASSQNLLGQGAREKLFF
TGTGCCAGCAGCCAAAACCTACTAGGACAGGGGGCAAGAGAAAAACTGTTTTTT
>NA|NA|TRBV30|TRBJ1-3
CAWSQERTASGNTIYF
TGTGCCTGGAGTCAGGAAAGGACAGCCTCTGGAAACACCATATATTTT
>TRBD2|NA|TRBV6-5|TRBJ2-7
CASSELSGPYEQYF
TGTGCCAGCAGTGAACTTAGCGGGCCCTACGAGCAGTACTTC
>TRBD1|once|TRBV5-8|TRBJ1-1
CASSWDRVAAFF
TGTGCCAGCAGCTGGGACAGGGTAGCAGCTTTCTTT
>TRBD2|NA|TRBV18|TRBJ2-6
CAISPLLAGGSGANVLTF
TGTGCCATCTCACCTCTCCTAGCGGGGGGTTCTGGGGCCAACGTCCTGACTTTC
>TRBD1|NA|TRBV6-5|TRBJ2-7
CARGQGLTYEQYF
TGTGCCCGCGGACAGGGCTTAACATACGAGCAGTACTTC
>NA|NA|TRBV7-9|TRBJ2-1
CASSPSIYNEQFF
TGTGCCAGCAGCCCTAGCATATACAATGAGCAGTTCTTC
>NA|NA|TRBV7-8|TRBJ1-2
CASSGRDVNYGYTF
TGTGCCAGCAGCGGGAGGGATGTTAACTATGGCTACACCTTC
>NA|NA|TRBV7-9|TRBJ2-2
CASTDSYNTGELFF
TGTGCCAGCACAGACAGTTATAACACCGGGGAGCTGTTTTTT
>NA|NA|TRBV30|TRBJ1-6
CAWSVTVDNSPLHF
TGTGCCTGGAGTGTAACGGTAGATAATTCACCCCTCCACTTT
>NA|few|TRBV18|TRBJ1-2
CASSPPTGRNYGYTF
TGTGCCAGCTCACCACCTACAGGGCGGAACTATGGCTACACCTTC
>TRBD1|NA|TRBV6-6|TRBJ2-2
CASSSTGAGTGELFF
TGTGCCAGCAGTTCTACAGGGGCTGGCACCGGGGAGCTGTTTTTT
>NA|NA|TRBV28|TRBJ1-2
CAVVGYYGYPF
TGTGCCGTGGTGGGTTACTATGGCTACCCCTTC
>TRBD2|once|TRBV4-2|TRBJ2-7
CASSSRTSGGYEQYF
TGTGCCAGCAGCTCAAGGACTAGCGGGGGTTACGAGCAGTACTTC
>NA|NA|TRBV25-1|TRBJ1-4
CASTPQGFTNEKLFF
TGTGCCAGCACTCCACAGGGTTTTACTAATGAAAAACTGTTTTTT
>NA|NA|TRBV5-1|TRBJ2-6
CASNPPDSYSGANVLTF
TGCGCCAGCAATCCCCCGGACTCCTACTCTGGGGCCAACGTCCTGACTTTC
>TRBD1|NA|TRBV5-8|TRBJ2-7
CASSRDRRQQYF
TGTGCCAGCAGCAGGGACAGGAGACAGCAGTACTTC
>NA|NA|TRBV6-1|TRBJ1-1
CASRSHNTEAFF
TGTGCCAGCAGGTCCCATAACACTGAAGCTTTCTTT
>NA|NA|TRBV5-6|TRBJ1-1
CASSPTRQKNTEAFF
TGTGCCAGCAGCCCGACCCGACAGAAGAACACTGAAGCTTTCTTT
>TRBD1|once|TRBV7-9|TRBJ1-3
CASSLGQGDSGNTIYF
TGTGCCAGCAGCTTGGGACAGGGAGATTCTGGAAACACCATATATTTT
>TRBD1|few|TRBV2|TRBJ1-6
CASSAKGQGNNSPLHF
TGTGCCAGCAGTGCCAAAGGACAGGGGAATAATTCACCCCTCCACTTT
>NA|few|TRBV6-6|TRBJ1-2
CASSYSGDTYGYTF
TGTGCCAGCAGTTACTCTGGGGACACCTATGGCTACACCTTC
>TRBD2|NA|TRBV9|TRBJ2-1
CASSFRGGSTYNEQFF
TGTGCCAGCAGCTTCCGCGGGGGGTCAACCTACAATGAGCAGTTCTTC